This entry is about one T cell receptor beta chain. The antigen it recognizes is unknown. Base qualities are not recorded, but no much larger clone differs from it by a single base. The data originate from a study of T-cell reconstitution after alpha-beta-depleted transplantation in children (dated by TCRdb to about 2016). Broadly, across the study: The study quantitatively tracked T-cell immune reconstitution after TCRalphabeta/CD19-depleted allogeneic hematopoietic cell transplantation in children using TCR repertoire profiling.

Libraries were built with PCR. Sequencing used an Illumina HiSeq 2500. To normalize quantification of the TCRbeta repertoire, the TCR libraries were built with molecular barcoding that relied on unique molecular identifiers. The public reads were quality trimmed at Q25 with fastp and then assembled into clones with MiXCR by TCRdb, keeping productive beta chains. Each CDR3 protein appears once, grouped with its most common genes and DNA. The sample profile shows fewer than 550,000 distinct CDR3 sequences; 9.5% to 13% of them were found once. The ten biggest clones cover 4.5% to 7% of the sample. Sequences were derived from PBMCs from the stem cell graft donor, sampled from the stem cell graft. This TCR derives from a human donor who donated a stem cell graft to a child with acute myeloid leukemia.

The CDR3 protein: CAISESGTSGGDTQYF. The sequenced DNA is TGTGCCATCAGTGAGTCAGGGACTAGCGGGGGAGATACGCAGTATTTT. Recombination connected TRBV10-3 to TRBJ2-3, with TRBD2 identical over 14 junction bases. Inclusive of the bounding cysteine and phenylalanine, the CDR3 is 16 residues long. Only CDR3 DNA is held: 48 bases, read in frame from base 1. Relative to germline, V is missing 0 bases and J is missing 5 bases, with 1 base of the junction outside any gene match. As encoded in the germline V gene, CDR1 is ENHRY while CDR2 is SYGVKD.